The T cell receptor (beta chain) under discussion was sequenced for a study of identical twins. TCRdb re-called the 5' RACE reads through MiXCR, storing one row per CDR3 protein. Of a few hundred thousand distinct CDR3 sequences in the sample, roughly 18% are singletons; the top ten hold approximately 12%. To note about this clonotype: Its antigen remains unknown.

Study conclusions and caveats: Cord blood's abundant beta clonotypes had fewer insertions, unlike memory repertoires. Twin sharing of out-of-frame TCR alpha was underestimated by models in monozygotic pairs. Where out-of-frame alpha sequences were twin-shared, they showed excess low generation probability. Analyses of zero insertions could, in part, be confounded by invariant MAIT and iNKT cells.

Sequences were obtained from naive T cells sorted from blood. The origin of this receptor is a man aged 45 to 65 in good health.

CDR3 nucleotides: TGTGCCAGCATCGATTCTCAGGGGGCGGGCAATCAGCCCCAGCATTTT. Translated, it gives CASIDSQGAGNQPQHF. The V call is TRBV12-3 or TRBV12-4, the J call TRBJ1-5; 8 nucleotides agree with TRBD1. The CDR3 totals 16 residues. The V segment lost 7 bases and the J segment 2 bases; nucleotides outside the gene matches: 10.